These T cell receptor beta chains were read from a single sample in a study of identical twins. One entry per CDR3 protein results from TCRdb running MiXCR on the 5' RACE reads. The sample has approximately 670,000 distinct CDR3 sequences; around 6.1% are singletons. Sequenced input: naive T cells sorted from blood. The receptor set was obtained from a man aged 18 to 29 in good health. CDR3s include the opening cysteine and the closing phenylalanine or tryptophan. Each record gives: V gene, clone size, J gene, D gene, CDR3 DNA, CDR3 protein. D genes are given only for firm matches. Not all rows give a size; the values are once, few, many and, for expanded clones, a class.

TRBV9	.	TRBJ2-7	.	TGTGCCAGCAGCGTAGGGGGCCCATCCTACGAGCAGTACTTC	CASSVGGPSYEQYF
TRBV12-3/TRBV12-4	many	TRBJ1-1	.	TGTGCCAGCAGTCCCGTAAGGACACTAATGAACACTGAAGCTTTCTTT	CASSPVRTLMNTEAFF
TRBV12-3/TRBV12-4	many	TRBJ2-7	TRBD2	TGTGCCAGCAGGGGTGGACTAGCGGACTCCTACGAGCAGTACTTC	CASRGGLADSYEQYF
TRBV29-1	many	TRBJ2-7	TRBD2	TGCAGCGTTGGGACTAGCGGTTCCTACGAGCAGTACTTC	CSVGTSGSYEQYF
TRBV29-1	.	TRBJ2-7	TRBD2	TGCAGCGCCCTCGGCGGGAGGTACGAGCAGTACTTC	CSALGGRYEQYF
TRBV27	many	TRBJ1-5	.	TGTGCCACCCAGTCTATCGTGGGAAGCAATCAGCCCCAGCATTTT	CATQSIVGSNQPQHF
TRBV9	many	TRBJ2-3	.	TGTGCCAGCAGCGTAGATCCAGATACGCAGTATTTT	CASSVDPDTQYF
TRBV6-2/TRBV6-3	.	TRBJ2-7	TRBD2	TGTGCCAGCAGTTACCCCGGGACCGAAACTTCTCAACCGGGACTAGCGGGAGGCGAGCAGTACTTC	CASSYPGTETSQPGLAGGEQYF
TRBV5-1	many	TRBJ2-7	TRBD1	TGCGCCAGCAGCTTCGGACAGGGGAAGTACTTC	CASSFGQGKYF
TRBV5-1	many	TRBJ1-1	.	TGCGCCAGCAGCTCAGACGTGAACACTGAAGCTTTCTTT	CASSSDVNTEAFF
TRBV7-9	.	TRBJ2-3	TRBD2	TGTGCCAGCAGCCAAAATAGCGGGAGGGAGTCAGATACGCAGTATTTT	CASSQNSGRESDTQYF
TRBV5-1	.	TRBJ2-1	.	TGCGCCAGCGTCCGGGACACGGCCTACAATGAGCAGTTCTTC	CASVRDTAYNEQFF
TRBV12-3/TRBV12-4	.	TRBJ1-2	.	TGTGCCAGCAGTCTTACGGGACCGGGCCCTACGGCGTCTGGCTACACCTTC	CASSLTGPGPTASGYTF
TRBV29-1	many	TRBJ1-2	.	TGCAGCGTTGAAGATCTTATCTCTAACTATGGCTACACCTTC	CSVEDLISNYGYTF
TRBV30	many	TRBJ2-2	.	TGTGCCTTTAAATCTAGCAAGGGCACCGGGGAGCTGTTTTTT	CAFKSSKGTGELFF
TRBV7-6	many	TRBJ2-7	.	TGTGCCAGCAGCTTTAACGGCGGAACCTACGAGCAGTACTTC	CASSFNGGTYEQYF
TRBV12-3/TRBV12-4	.	TRBJ2-3	.	TGTGCCAGCAGTTTAGACCCCCGCCGGGACAAGGGCACAGATACGCAGTATTTT	CASSLDPRRDKGTDTQYF
TRBV29-1	many	TRBJ2-1	TRBD1	TGCAGCGTTGAGGTCTTGCCCCTTTGGACAGGGGGCCGGAGCAATGAGCAGTTCTTC	CSVEVLPLWTGGRSNEQFF
TRBV29-1	many	TRBJ2-5	.	TGCAGCGTTTTCTCAGAGACCCAGTACTTC	CSVFSETQYF
TRBV24-1	few	TRBJ2-3	.	TGTGCCACCAGTGGAGAGGGGAGCACAGATACGCAGTATTTT	CATSGEGSTDTQYF
TRBV7-3	once	TRBJ2-3	.	TGTGCCAGCAGCCCCGGACTCATAAGCACAGATACGCAGTATTTT	CASSPGLISTDTQYF
TRBV12-3/TRBV12-4	many	TRBJ2-5	TRBD2	TGTGCCAGCCAGAATAGCGGGAGGGCCCAGGAGACCCAGTACTTC	CASQNSGRAQETQYF
TRBV28	many	TRBJ2-5	.	TGTGCCAGCAGTTTCAGTTACGGGTCCAAAGAGACCCAGTACTTC	CASSFSYGSKETQYF
TRBV6-5	.	TRBJ2-1	.	TGTGCCAGCAGGTTCGCGAGACAAAGCTCCTACAATGAGCAGTTCTTC	CASRFARQSSYNEQFF
TRBV12-3/TRBV12-4	many	TRBJ2-5	TRBD1	TGTGCCAGCAGCATTGACAGGGGGCGAGAGACCCAGTACTTC	CASSIDRGRETQYF
TRBV20-1	.	TRBJ2-3	.	TGCAGTGCGGAGTCAGGGACAGATACGCAGTATTTT	CSAESGTDTQYF
TRBV11-1	.	TRBJ2-6	.	TGTGCCAGCAGCTTACGGGGCAGGGGAGTGAACTCTGGGGCCAACGTCCTGACTTTC	CASSLRGRGVNSGANVLTF
TRBV20-1	many	TRBJ2-1	TRBD2	TGCAGTGCCCCCGGGACTAGCCCCTACAATGAGCAGTTCTTC	CSAPGTSPYNEQFF
TRBV12-3/TRBV12-4	many	TRBJ1-1	TRBD1	TGTGCCAGCAGTTTGGTAGGGGGCTGGTTCACTGAAGCTTTCTTT	CASSLVGGWFTEAFF
TRBV7-7	many	TRBJ2-1	.	TGTGCCAGCAGCATGGGGTCCTACAATGAGCAGTTCTTC	CASSMGSYNEQFF
TRBV5-5	few	TRBJ2-7	TRBD2	TGTGCCAGCAGCTTGTCTCAAGCGGGACCCCACGAGCAGTACTTC	CASSLSQAGPHEQYF
TRBV6-2/TRBV6-3	many	TRBJ2-1	TRBD2	TGTGCCAGCAGTTACCCTCAACTAGCGGCCTCCTACAATGAGCAGTTCTTC	CASSYPQLAASYNEQFF
TRBV3-1	few	TRBJ2-3	.	TGTGCCAGCGGGACCATAGATACGCAGTATTTT	CASGTIDTQYF
TRBV6-2/TRBV6-3	.	TRBJ2-5	TRBD1	TGTGCCAGCAGAATACAGGGGAGAGAGACCCAGTACTTC	CASRIQGRETQYF
TRBV28	.	TRBJ1-5	.	TGTGCCAGCAGTTCCACGGCTAATCAGCCCCAGCATTTT	CASSSTANQPQHF
TRBV5-1	.	TRBJ2-4	TRBD2	TGCGCCAGCAGCGGACTAGCGGGAGAGAACATTCAGTACTTC	CASSGLAGENIQYF
TRBV5-1	.	TRBJ2-1	TRBD2	TGCGCCAGCAGCTGGGGGACTAGCGGGAGCCGTCTGAGCTCCTACAATGAGCAGTTCTTC	CASSWGTSGSRLSSYNEQFF
TRBV5-1	few	TRBJ2-7	.	TGCGCCAGCAGCTTGGGGATAACGGGCACCTCCTACGAGCAGTACTTC	CASSLGITGTSYEQYF
TRBV12-5	many	TRBJ2-2	.	TGTGCTAGTGGTTTTTTGTCCCTCCCCACCTCGAACACCGGGGAGCTGTTTTTT	CASGFLSLPTSNTGELFF
TRBV20-1	many	TRBJ2-7	.	TGCAGTGCTGTGGGTCTACCTGGCGAGCAGTACTTC	CSAVGLPGEQYF
TRBV20-1	many	TRBJ2-5	.	TGCAGTGCTATCCGCTGGGACGGATACCAAGAGACCCAGTACTTC	CSAIRWDGYQETQYF
TRBV2	many	TRBJ1-4	.	TGTGCCAGCAACACACAGGAGACTAATGAAAAACTGTTTTTT	CASNTQETNEKLFF
TRBV7-9	many	TRBJ2-1	TRBD2	TGTGCCAGCAGCTCGGGACTAGCGGGAGGGGTCGATGAGCAGTTCTTC	CASSSGLAGGVDEQFF
TRBV25-1	many	TRBJ2-1	.	TGTGCCAGCAGTGACCCCCCGGATGCTGAGCAGTTCTTC	CASSDPPDAEQFF
TRBV7-6	.	TRBJ2-1	TRBD2	TGTGCCAGCAGCTTGGGGGGGCCTAGCGGGAGGTACAATGAGCAGTTCTTC	CASSLGGPSGRYNEQFF
TRBV29-1	many	TRBJ1-1	.	TGCAGCCTCAGAGGAGTTAACACTGAAGCTTTCTTT	CSLRGVNTEAFF
TRBV12-3/TRBV12-4	.	TRBJ2-7	TRBD2	TGTGCCAGCAGTTTTACTAGCGGGAGCGAGCAGTACTTC	CASSFTSGSEQYF
TRBV6-5	few	TRBJ2-5	TRBD2	TGTGCCAGCAGTTCCGGACTAGCGGGAGAGGTGGAGACCCAGTACTTC	CASSSGLAGEVETQYF
TRBV5-1	many	TRBJ1-4	TRBD1	TGCGCCAGCAGCCAACAGGGGAAGAATGAAAAACTGTTTTTT	CASSQQGKNEKLFF
TRBV12-3/TRBV12-4	.	TRBJ2-3	TRBD2	TGTGCCAGCAGTTTCATCGGCGGGAGGGTTACAGATACGCAGTATTTT	CASSFIGGRVTDTQYF
TRBV7-9	many	TRBJ1-1	.	TGTGCCAGCAGCTCCGCCCGGGAGGGGAACACTGAAGCTTTCTTT	CASSSAREGNTEAFF
TRBV7-6	.	TRBJ2-1	TRBD2	TGTGCCAGCAGCTTAGGGGCGGGAGGTAGCTATGAGCAGTTCTTC	CASSLGAGGSYEQFF
TRBV5-1	many	TRBJ2-1	.	TGCGCCAGCAGCTTGGGGGGATTTAGCCTGAGCTCCTACAATGAGCAGTTCTTC	CASSLGGFSLSSYNEQFF
TRBV24-1	few	TRBJ2-2	.	TGTGCCACCAGTGATTTGTCGGGGGGCGAAATCGGGGAGCTGTTTTTT	CATSDLSGGEIGELFF